Reported below is one T cell receptor beta chain. Produced via immunoSEQ multiplex PCR; TCRdb's table is partial and in-frame only. The sample has 700,000 or so clones; 70% to 90% are singletons. This record comes from a study of shared T cell receptors in the human thymus. These data are also associated with another study on human thymus T cells. Per that study: Corrective heart surgery yielded the resections from which the thymus tissue came. Use of V and J genes seemed skewed within the thymic and blood repertoires. Thymic repertoires from unrelated individuals overlapped highly, related research reported.

The TCR originated in a girl under three years old with a congenital heart defect. The sequenced sample consisted of thymocytes.

The CDR3 sequence: CASSPPRTGYNEQFF. As DNA, the CDR3 is TGCGCCAGCAGCCCCCCGCGGACAGGCTACAATGAGCAGTTCTTC. The chain links TRBV5-1 to TRBJ2-1; TRBD1 agrees at 7 bases. The germline V gene encodes CDR1 SGHRS and CDR2 YFSETQ. This CDR3 is built from 15 residues. V was clipped by 4 bases and J by 3 bases; unmatched bases: 7.